This T cell receptor beta chain appears in the sequencing data of a study of cytomegalovirus exposure and HLA in healthy donors. Whole-study findings and limits: Common viral pathogens were later found to be apparently linked to several of the most significant clusters.

About this clone itself: Its specificity is not known.

This CDR3 contains 15 residues. Germline CDR1 and CDR2: SGHVS and FQNEAQ. The PCR used 60 Vbeta and 13 Jbeta primers. Sequenced by immunoSEQ multiplex PCR; TCRdb stores in-frame clones only, minus some. Of 190,000 or so clones in the sample, 82% were seen once. The chain has TRBV7-8 and TRBJ2-5; 7 bases agree with TRBD1. The J call may be wrong; the DNA end is better matched by TRBJ2-7. The clonotype originates from a woman between 45 and 65 years old in good health and CMV-seropositive. The specimen was PBMCs. CDR3 sequence (DNA): TGTGCCAGCAGCACCGGGCTGGGACAGAGTTACGAGCAGTACTTC. Amino acids: CASSTGLGQSYEQYF.